The clone carrying this T cell receptor beta chain was found a few times. Antigen: not known. This CDR3 is built from 14 residues. V gave up 2 bases and J gave up 5 bases; unmatched junction bases: 6. Germline CDR1 SGHRS, CDR2 YFSETQ. These data are taken from a study of cytomegalovirus exposure and HLA in healthy donors. Study findings and constraints: Some segments of the V type, notably TRBV6-2 and TRBV6-3, were excluded as indistinguishable. The dataset shows that most TCR sequences were rare, while some public TCRs occurred in many donors.

The study ran its PCR with 60 Vbeta and 13 Jbeta primers. Here immunoSEQ multiplex PCR was the method, and the copy in TCRdb shows in-frame clones only, minus some. The data show 140,000 to 150,000 clones, with 8.5% to 10% seen just once and under 2% held by the top ten. The sequencing input was PBMCs. The clonotype comes from a man in his forties or fifties in good health and CMV-seronegative. The chain is built from TRBV5-1 and TRBJ1-2; 7 nucleotides line up with TRBD1. The CDR3 here is CASSLGDSSYGYTF. The DNA of the CDR3 is TGCGCCAGCAGCTTAGGGGACAGCTCATATGGCTACACCTTC.